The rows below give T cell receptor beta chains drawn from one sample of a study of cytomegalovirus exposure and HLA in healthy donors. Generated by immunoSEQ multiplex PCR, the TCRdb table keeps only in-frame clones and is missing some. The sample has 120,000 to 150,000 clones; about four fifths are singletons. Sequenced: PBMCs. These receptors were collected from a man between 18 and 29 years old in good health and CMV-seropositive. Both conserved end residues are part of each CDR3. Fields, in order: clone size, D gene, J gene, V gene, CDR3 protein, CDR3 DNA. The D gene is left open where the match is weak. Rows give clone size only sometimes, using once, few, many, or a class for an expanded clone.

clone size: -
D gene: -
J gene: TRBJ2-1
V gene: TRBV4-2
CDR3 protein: CASSQKGSATLQFF
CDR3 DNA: TGTGCCAGCAGCCAGAAGGGTAGCGCCACCCTGCAGTTCTTC

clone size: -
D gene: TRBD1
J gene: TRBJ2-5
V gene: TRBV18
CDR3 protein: CASSRGQETQYF
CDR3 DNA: TGTGCCAGCTCACGGGGACAGGAGACCCAGTACTTC

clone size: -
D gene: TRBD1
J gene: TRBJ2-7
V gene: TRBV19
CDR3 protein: CASSSQHRGSSYEQYF
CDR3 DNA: TGTGCCAGTAGTAGCCAACACAGGGGATCCTCTTACGAGCAGTACTTC

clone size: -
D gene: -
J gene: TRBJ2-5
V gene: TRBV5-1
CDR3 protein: CASSWTTPYETQHF
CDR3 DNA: TGCGCCAGCAGCTGGACTACCCCTTACGAGACCCAGCACTTC

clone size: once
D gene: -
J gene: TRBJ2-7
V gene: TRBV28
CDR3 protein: CASSLRAYEQYF
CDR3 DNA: TGTGCCAGCAGTCTCCGCGCCTACGAGCAGTACTTC

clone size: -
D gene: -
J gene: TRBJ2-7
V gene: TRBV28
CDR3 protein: CASSLSRRTAVSEQYF
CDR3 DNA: TGTGCCAGCAGTTTATCCCGGAGAACGGCGGTGAGCGAGCAGTACTTC

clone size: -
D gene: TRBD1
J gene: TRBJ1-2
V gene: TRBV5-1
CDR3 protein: CASSKGQGIDGYTF
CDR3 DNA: TGCGCCAGCAGCAAGGGACAGGGGATCGACGGCTACACCTTC

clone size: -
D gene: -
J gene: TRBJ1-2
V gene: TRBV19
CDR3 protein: CASSATGFGYTF
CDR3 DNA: TGTGCCAGTAGTGCTACAGGGTTTGGCTACACCTTC

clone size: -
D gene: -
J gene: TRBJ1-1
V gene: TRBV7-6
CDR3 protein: CASSPQVAEAFF
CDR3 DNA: TGTGCCAGCAGCCCCCAGGTAGCTGAAGCTTTCTTT

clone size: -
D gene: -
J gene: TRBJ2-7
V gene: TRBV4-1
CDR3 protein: CASSQPPVGGSYEQYF
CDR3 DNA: TGTGCCAGCAGCCAGCCCCCTGTGGGGGGTTCGTACGAGCAGTACTTC

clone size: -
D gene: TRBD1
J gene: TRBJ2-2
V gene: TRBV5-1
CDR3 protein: CASNPGTAMTGELFF
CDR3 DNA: TGCGCCAGCAACCCCGGGACAGCTATGACCGGGGAGCTGTTTTTT

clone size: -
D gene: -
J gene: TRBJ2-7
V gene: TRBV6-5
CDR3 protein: CASSLWTTPGEQYF
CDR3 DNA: TGTGCCAGCAGCCTTTGGACGACCCCGGGGGAGCAGTACTTC

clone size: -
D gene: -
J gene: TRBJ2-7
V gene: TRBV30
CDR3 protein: CAWSHLSDSYEQYF
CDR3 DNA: TGTGCCTGGAGTCACTTAAGCGACTCCTACGAGCAGTACTTC

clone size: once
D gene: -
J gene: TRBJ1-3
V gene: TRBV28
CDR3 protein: CASSLLRSSGNTIYF
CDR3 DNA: TGTGCCAGCAGTTTACTCCGGAGCTCTGGAAACACCATATATTTT